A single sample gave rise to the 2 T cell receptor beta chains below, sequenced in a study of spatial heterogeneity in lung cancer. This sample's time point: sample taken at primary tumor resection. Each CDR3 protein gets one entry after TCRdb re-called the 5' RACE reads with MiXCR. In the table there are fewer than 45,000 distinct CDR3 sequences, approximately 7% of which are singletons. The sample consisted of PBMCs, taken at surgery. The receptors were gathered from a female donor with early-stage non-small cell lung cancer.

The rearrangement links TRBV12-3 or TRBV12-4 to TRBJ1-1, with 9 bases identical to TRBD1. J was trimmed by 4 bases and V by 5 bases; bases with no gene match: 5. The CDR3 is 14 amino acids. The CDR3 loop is CASSRQGGITEAFF. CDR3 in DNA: TGTGCCAGCAGTCGACAGGGGGGTATCACTGAAGCTTTCTTT.

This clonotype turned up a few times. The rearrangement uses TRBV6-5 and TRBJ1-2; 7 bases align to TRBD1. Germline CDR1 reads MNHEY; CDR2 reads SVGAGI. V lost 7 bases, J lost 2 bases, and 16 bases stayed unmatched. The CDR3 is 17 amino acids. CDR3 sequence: CASTPGGEPTINYGYTF. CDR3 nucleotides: TGTGCCAGCACTCCAGGGGGGGAGCCAACCATAAACTATGGCTACACCTTC.